This T cell receptor (beta chain) was sequenced during a study of shared clonotypes between healthy human individuals. Overall study: Every donor yielded three CD4 naive, three CD4 memory, two CD8 naive and one CD8 memory plate.

Naive-designated CD8 cells lacked CD45RO, were positively enriched for CCR7, and omitted terminally differentiated effector memory CD45RA+ cells. CDR1 is MNHEY, CDR2 SVGAGI, per germline. The CDR3 runs 15 residues. Trimming cost V 2 bases and J 0 bases; bases outside gene matches: 2. Turning to this clone: What it binds is not known.

Clones were sequenced by immunoSEQ multiplex PCR, and TCRdb holds only the in-frame ones, with some missing. The repertoire holds around 560,000 clones, with 85% to 95% as singletons. Study results and caveats: Several donors had 5% to 6% of their naive CD4 clonotypes in common. Against clonotypes common to all four donors, non-shared ones had lower generation probabilities.

The specimen sequenced was naive CD8+ T cells sorted from blood. V and J are TRBV6-5 and TRBJ2-5; 8 positions match TRBD2. This clonotype was sampled from a woman aged 25 to 39 in good health. DNA for the CDR3: TGTGCCAGCAGTTACGAGCGGGAGTACCAAGAGACCCAGTACTTC. Protein: CASSYEREYQETQYF.